The 10 T cell receptor beta chains listed next were all sequenced from one sample in a study of cytomegalovirus exposure and HLA in healthy donors (TCRdb year 2017). The method was the immunoSEQ multiplex PCR assay. The multiplex PCR relied on a mix of 60 forward primers for TCR Vbeta segments and 13 reverse primers for TCR Jbeta segments. Entries here come from immuneACCESS through TCRdb and include only in-frame sequences with V and J called. Some clones fail to appear in such tables; in the studies checked, an unresolved V gene covers under half of the shortfall, and the cause of the remainder is unknown. This sample gives about 160,000 clones in total; roughly 85% of them show up just once. About 0.9% of the sample comes from the top ten. Sequenced input: PBMCs. These receptors originate from a woman aged 25 to 45 in good health and CMV-seronegative.

This rearrangement joins TRBV18 to TRBJ1-2; 8 positions agree with TRBD1. The CDR3 is 16 residues long. CDR1 is KGHSH and CDR2 is LQKENI in the germline V gene. V was pared by 2 bases and J by 1 base, with 6 bases of the junction left unmatched. The CDR3, as DNA: TGTGCCAGCTCACCAGGGCAGGGGGCTGGTAACTATGGCTACACCTTC. Residues: CASSPGQGAGNYGYTF. Filled out from reference TRBV18 and TRBJ1-2, the complete variable domain reads NAGVMQNPRHLVRRRGQEARLRCSPMKGHSHVYWYRQLPEEGLKFMVYLQKENIIDESGMPKERFSAEFPKEGPSILRIQQVVRGDSAAYFCASSPGQGAGNYGYTFGSGTRLTVV.

The CDR3 bases are TGTGCCAGCAGTCCTAATGAGGGGGCTTGGTACGAGCAGTACTTC. Protein product: CASSPNEGAWYEQYF. The genes are TRBV11-2 and TRBJ2-7; 7 bases agree with TRBD1. This CDR3 is built from 15 residues. With 6 bases clipped from V and 4 bases from J, the junction kept 12 bases outside the gene matches. In germline, CDR1 is SGHAT, CDR2 FQNNGV.

The chain carries TRBV19 and TRBJ2-1, with 7 nucleotides matching TRBD2. Losses at the gene ends were 4 bases for V and 4 bases for J; bases not matched to a gene: 10. From germline, CDR1 is LNHDA and CDR2 SQIVND (reference sequence). The CDR3 length is 16 residues. The CDR3 sequence is CASSRTSLGVYNEQFF. The CDR3, as DNA: TGTGCCAGTAGTAGGACTAGTTTGGGGGTATACAATGAGCAGTTCTTC.

This clone was picked up one time. This rearrangement joins TRBV30 to TRBJ2-5, with D unclear. In germline, CDR1 is GTSNPN, CDR2 SVGIG (reference sequence). The CDR3 loop spans 11 amino acids. V gave up 2 bases and J gave up 3 bases, with 4 bases separating them. The CDR3 DNA reads as TGTGCCTGGAGTTCTAAAGAGACCCAGTACTTC. Its protein product is CAWSSKETQYF.

This chain uses TRBV9 with TRBJ2-7, with D maybe TRBD1 (6 bases). Germline loops: CDR1 SGDLS, CDR2 YYNGEE. Between the trimmed V and J ends, which lost 0 bases and 2 bases, there was a span of 12 bases. This CDR3 has 15 amino acids. DNA of the CDR3: TGTGCCAGCAGCGTAGCAGGGACACCGACCTACGAGCAGTACTTC. Translation: CASSVAGTPTYEQYF.

CDR3 bases: TGTGCCAGCAGCCAACCGGAGATGGGACAGGTTAACACCGGGGAGCTGTTTTTT. It yields the protein CASSQPEMGQVNTGELFF. The chain combines TRBV14 with TRBJ2-2; the match to TRBD1 covers 8 bases. The CDR3 sequence is 18 residues long. Germline-derived CDR1 and CDR2 are SGHDN and FVKESK. With V trimmed by 2 bases and J by 2 bases, 10 bases remained unmatched.

The chain has TRBV5-1 and TRBJ1-1; no firm D call. V lost 4 bases to trimming and J lost 4 bases, with 14 bases between them. CDR1 and CDR2 (germline): SGHRS, YFSETQ. The CDR3 contains 14 residues. CDR3 amino acids: CASSPDGVSTEAFF. In DNA, the CDR3 is TGCGCCAGCAGCCCGGACGGGGTGAGCACTGAAGCTTTCTTT. The entire variable domain, with the rest obtained from reference TRBV5-1 and TRBJ1-1, is as follows: KAGVTQTPRYLIKTRGQQVTLSCSPISGHRSVSWYQQTPGQGLQFLFEYFSETQRNKGNFPGRFSGRQFSNSRSEMNVSTLELGDSALYLCASSPDGVSTEAFFGQGTRLTVV.

The genes are TRBV7-2 and TRBJ2-2; 10 bases agree with TRBD2. Germline-derived CDR1 and CDR2 are SGHTA and FQGNSA. CDR3 length: 17 amino acids. J gave up 1 base and V 3 bases, and 5 bases lay outside the gene matches. As DNA, the CDR3 is TGTGCCAGCAGCTTGATTCGACTAGCGGGGAACACCGGGGAGCTGTTTTTT. This encodes CASSLIRLAGNTGELFF.

The chain carries TRBV5-6 and TRBJ2-2; a possible D gene is TRBD2 (5 bases). CDR1 SGHDT and CDR2 YYEEEE come from the germline V gene. The V gene lost 5 bases and the J gene lost 1 base, with 15 bases spanning the gap. The CDR3 length is 16 residues. The CDR3 DNA is TGTGCCAGCAGTCCTCCTTGGGCGGGGAACACCGGGGAGCTGTTTTTT. It specifies CASSPPWAGNTGELFF.

The rearrangement uses TRBV2 and TRBJ2-3, with 10 bases lining up with TRBD2. This CDR3 has 14 residues. Per the germline V gene, CDR1 is SNHLY and CDR2 is FYNNEI. V gave up 10 bases and J gave up 2 bases; unmatched junction bases: 6. DNA for the CDR3: TGTGCCATCCCCCTAGCGGGGGCCACAGATACGCAGTATTTT. It codes for CAIPLAGATDTQYF.